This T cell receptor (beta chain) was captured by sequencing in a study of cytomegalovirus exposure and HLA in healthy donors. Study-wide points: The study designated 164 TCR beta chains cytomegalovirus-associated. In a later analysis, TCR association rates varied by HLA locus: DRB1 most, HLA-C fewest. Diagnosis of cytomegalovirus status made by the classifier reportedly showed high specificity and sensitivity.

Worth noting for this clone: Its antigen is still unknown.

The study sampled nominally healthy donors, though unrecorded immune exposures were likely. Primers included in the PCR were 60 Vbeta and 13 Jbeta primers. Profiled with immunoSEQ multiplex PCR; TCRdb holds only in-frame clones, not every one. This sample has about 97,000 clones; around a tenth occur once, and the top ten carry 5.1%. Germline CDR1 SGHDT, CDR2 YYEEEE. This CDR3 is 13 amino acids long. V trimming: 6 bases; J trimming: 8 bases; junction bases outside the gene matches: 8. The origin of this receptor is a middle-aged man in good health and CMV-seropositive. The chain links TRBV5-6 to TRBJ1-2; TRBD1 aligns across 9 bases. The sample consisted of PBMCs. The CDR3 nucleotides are TGTGCCAGCACCATACCGACAGGGGGAGGCTACACCTTC. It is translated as CASTIPTGGGYTF.